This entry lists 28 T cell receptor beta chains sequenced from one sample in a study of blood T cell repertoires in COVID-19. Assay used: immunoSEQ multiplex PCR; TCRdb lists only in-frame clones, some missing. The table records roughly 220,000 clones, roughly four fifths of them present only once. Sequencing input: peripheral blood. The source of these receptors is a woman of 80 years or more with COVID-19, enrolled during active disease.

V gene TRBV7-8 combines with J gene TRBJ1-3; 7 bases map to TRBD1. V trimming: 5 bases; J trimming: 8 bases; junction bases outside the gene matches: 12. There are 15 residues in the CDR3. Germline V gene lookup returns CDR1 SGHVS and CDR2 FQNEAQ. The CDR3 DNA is TGTGCCAGCAGCCCAACTAGGGGGCAGGGTTACACCATATATTTT. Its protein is CASSPTRGQGYTIYF.

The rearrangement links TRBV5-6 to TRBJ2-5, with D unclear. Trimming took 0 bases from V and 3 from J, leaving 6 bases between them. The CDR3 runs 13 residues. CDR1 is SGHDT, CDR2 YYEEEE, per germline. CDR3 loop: CASSLDLKETQYF. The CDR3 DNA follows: TGTGCCAGCAGCTTGGACCTAAAAGAGACCCAGTACTTC.

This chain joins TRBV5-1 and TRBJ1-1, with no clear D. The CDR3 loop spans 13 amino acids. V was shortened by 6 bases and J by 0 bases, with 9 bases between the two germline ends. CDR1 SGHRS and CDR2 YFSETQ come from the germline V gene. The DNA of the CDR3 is TGCGCCAGCATGCTCCAGGTGAACACTGAAGCTTTCTTT. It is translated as CASMLQVNTEAFF.

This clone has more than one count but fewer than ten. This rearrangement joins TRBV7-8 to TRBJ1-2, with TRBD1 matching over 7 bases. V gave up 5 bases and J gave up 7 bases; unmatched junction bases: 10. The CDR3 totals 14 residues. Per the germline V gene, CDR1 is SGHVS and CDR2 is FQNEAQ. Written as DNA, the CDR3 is TGTGCCAGCAGCGCCAAGACAGGGATGGCTGGCTACACCTTC. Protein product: CASSAKTGMAGYTF.

The CDR3 sequence is CASSPGRGGGYTF. The CDR3 DNA follows: TGCGCCAGCAGCCCGGGGAGGGGTGGCGGCTACACCTTC. The V gene is TRBV5-1, the J gene TRBJ1-2; D is possibly TRBD1 (5 bases). Trimming removed 4 bases from V and 8 bases from J, with 15 bases in between. The germline V gene encodes CDR1 SGHRS and CDR2 YFSETQ. The CDR3 has 13 amino acids.

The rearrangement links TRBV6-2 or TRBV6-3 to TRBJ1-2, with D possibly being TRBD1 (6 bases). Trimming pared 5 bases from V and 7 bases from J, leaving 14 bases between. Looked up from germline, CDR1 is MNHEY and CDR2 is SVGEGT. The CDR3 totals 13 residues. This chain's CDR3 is CASSLQGGGGYTF. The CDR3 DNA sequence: TGTGCCAGCAGTCTACAGGGAGGGGGTGGCTACACCTTC.

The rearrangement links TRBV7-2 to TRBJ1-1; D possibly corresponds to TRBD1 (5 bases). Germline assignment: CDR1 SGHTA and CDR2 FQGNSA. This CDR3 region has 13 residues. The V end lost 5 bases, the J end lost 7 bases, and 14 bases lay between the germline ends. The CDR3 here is CASSRDWDLEAFF. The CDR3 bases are TGTGCCAGCAGCCGGGACTGGGACCTTGAAGCTTTCTTT.

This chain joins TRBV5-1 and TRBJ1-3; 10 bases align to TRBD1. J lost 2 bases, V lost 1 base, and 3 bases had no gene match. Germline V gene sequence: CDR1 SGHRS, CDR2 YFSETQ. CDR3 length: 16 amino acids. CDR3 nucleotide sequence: TGCGCCAGCAGCTTGAGCGGGACAGGGGCTGGAAACACCATATATTTT. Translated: CASSLSGTGAGNTIYF.

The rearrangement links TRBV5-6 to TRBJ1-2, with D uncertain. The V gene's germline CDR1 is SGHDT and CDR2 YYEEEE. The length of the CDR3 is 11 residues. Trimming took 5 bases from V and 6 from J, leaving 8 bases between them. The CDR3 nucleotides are TGTGCCAGCAGTTTCAGGAATGGCTACACCTTC. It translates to CASSFRNGYTF.

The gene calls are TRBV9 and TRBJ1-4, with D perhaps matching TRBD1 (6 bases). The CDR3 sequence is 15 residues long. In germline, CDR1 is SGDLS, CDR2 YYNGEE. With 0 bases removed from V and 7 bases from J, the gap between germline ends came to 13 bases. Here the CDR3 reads CASSVGFTGSEKLFF. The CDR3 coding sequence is TGTGCCAGCAGCGTAGGGTTCACAGGGAGTGAAAAACTGTTTTTT. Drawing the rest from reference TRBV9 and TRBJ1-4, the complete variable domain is DSGVTQTPKHLITATGQRVTLRCSPRSGDLSVYWYQQSLDQGLQFLIQYYNGEERAKGNILERFSAQQFPDLHSELNLSSLELGDSALYFCASSVGFTGSEKLFFGSGTQLSVL.

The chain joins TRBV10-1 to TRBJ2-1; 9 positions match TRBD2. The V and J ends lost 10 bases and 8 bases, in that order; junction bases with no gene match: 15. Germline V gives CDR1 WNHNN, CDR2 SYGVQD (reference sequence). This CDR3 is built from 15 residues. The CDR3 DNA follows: TGCGCCAATCGAAGCGGGAGGAGTCTTAAATATGAGCAGTTCTTC. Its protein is CANRSGRSLKYEQFF.

The CDR3 nucleotides read TGTGCCAGCAGTCGGGACAGGGGGCAGGATCAGCCCCAGCATTTT. Translating gives CASSRDRGQDQPQHF. The chain is built from TRBV2 and TRBJ1-5, with TRBD1 matching 12 bases. The V and J ends lost 5 bases and 5 bases, in that order; junction bases with no gene match: 4. The V gene's germline CDR1 is SNHLY and CDR2 FYNNEI. This CDR3 has 15 residues.

The CDR3 bases are TGTGCCAGTAGTATAGATTTGGACAGGGTTTATAATGGCTACACCTTC. Translating it yields CASSIDLDRVYNGYTF. This sequence joins TRBV19 and TRBJ1-2; 8 bases agree with TRBD1. Germline V lookup: CDR1 LNHDA, CDR2 SQIVND (reference sequence). The CDR3 has 16 residues. V shed 0 bases, J shed 6 bases, and the junction held 9 bases outside the gene matches.

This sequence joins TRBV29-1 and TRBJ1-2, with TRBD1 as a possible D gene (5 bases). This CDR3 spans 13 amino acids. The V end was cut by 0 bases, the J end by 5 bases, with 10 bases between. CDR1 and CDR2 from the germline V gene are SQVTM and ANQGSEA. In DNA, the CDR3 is TGCAGCGTTGAAGAAGACAGCCCGTATGGCTACACCTTC. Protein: CSVEEDSPYGYTF.

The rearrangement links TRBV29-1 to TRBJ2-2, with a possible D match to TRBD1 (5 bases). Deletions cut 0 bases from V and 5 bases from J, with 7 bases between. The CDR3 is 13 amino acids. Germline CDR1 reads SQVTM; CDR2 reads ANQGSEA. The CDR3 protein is CSVEERGTGELFF. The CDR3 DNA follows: TGCAGCGTTGAAGAAAGGGGAACCGGGGAGCTGTTTTTT.

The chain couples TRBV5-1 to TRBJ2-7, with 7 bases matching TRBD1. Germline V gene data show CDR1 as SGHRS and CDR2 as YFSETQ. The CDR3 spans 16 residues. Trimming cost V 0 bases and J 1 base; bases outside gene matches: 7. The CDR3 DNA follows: TGCGCCAGCAGCTTGGGGTTGAGACAGGGTTCCTACGAGCAGTACTTC. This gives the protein CASSLGLRQGSYEQYF.

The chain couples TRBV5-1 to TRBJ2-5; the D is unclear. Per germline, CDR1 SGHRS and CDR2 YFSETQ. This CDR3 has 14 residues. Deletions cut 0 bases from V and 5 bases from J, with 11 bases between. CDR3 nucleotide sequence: TGCGCCAGCAGCTTGGAGTCCTCCGGTGAGACCCAGTACTTC. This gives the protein CASSLESSGETQYF.

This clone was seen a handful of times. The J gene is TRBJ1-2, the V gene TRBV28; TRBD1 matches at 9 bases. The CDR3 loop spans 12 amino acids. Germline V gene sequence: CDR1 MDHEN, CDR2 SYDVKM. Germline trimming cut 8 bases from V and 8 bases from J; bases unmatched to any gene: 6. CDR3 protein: CASGDRVGGYTF. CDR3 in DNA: TGTGCCAGCGGGGACAGGGTTGGCGGCTACACCTTC.

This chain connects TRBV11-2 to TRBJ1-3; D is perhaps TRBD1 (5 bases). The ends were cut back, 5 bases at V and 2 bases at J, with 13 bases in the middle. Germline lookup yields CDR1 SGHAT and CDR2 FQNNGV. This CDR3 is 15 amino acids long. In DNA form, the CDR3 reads TGTGCCAGCAGCCCAAGCGGGGCTGCTGGAAACACCATATATTTT. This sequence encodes CASSPSGAAGNTIYF.

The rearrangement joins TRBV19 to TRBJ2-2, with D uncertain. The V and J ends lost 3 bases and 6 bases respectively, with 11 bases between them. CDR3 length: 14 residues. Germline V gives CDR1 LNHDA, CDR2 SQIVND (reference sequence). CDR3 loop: CASSIGSTAGELFF. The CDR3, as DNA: TGTGCCAGTAGTATCGGGTCCACCGCCGGGGAGCTGTTTTTT.

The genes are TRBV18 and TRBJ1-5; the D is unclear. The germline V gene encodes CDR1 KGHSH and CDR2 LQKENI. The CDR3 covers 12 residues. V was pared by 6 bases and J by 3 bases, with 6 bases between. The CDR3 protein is CASSGPNQPQHF. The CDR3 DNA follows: TGTGCCAGCTCGGGCCCCAATCAGCCCCAGCATTTT.

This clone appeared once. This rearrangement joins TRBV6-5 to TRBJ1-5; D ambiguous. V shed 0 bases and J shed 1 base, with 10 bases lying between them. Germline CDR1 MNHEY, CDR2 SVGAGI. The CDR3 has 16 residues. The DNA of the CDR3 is TGTGCCAGCAGTTACTCCTTCTACGGGAGCAATCAGCCCCAGCATTTT. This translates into CASSYSFYGSNQPQHF.

The CDR3 DNA reads as TGTGCCAGCTCACCGTTTAGCGGGGCAAGCTCCTACAATGAGCAGTTCTTC. It yields the protein CASSPFSGASSYNEQFF. The chain links TRBV18 to TRBJ2-1; 8 bases agree with TRBD2. There are 17 residues in the CDR3. J was trimmed by 0 bases and V by 3 bases; bases with no gene match: 7. Germline V gene data show CDR1 as KGHSH and CDR2 as LQKENI.

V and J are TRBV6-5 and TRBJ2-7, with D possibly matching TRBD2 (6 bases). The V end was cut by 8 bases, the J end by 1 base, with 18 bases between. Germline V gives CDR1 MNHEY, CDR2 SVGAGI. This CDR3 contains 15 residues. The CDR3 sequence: CASELGGAPSYEQYF. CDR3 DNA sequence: TGTGCCAGCGAATTGGGGGGAGCCCCTTCCTACGAGCAGTACTTC.

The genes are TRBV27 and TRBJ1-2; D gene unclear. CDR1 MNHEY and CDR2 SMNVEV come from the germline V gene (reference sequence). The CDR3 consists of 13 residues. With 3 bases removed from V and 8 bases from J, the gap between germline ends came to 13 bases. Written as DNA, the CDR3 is TGTGCCAGCAGTTTCCGTTCAGGAGGGGGCTACACCTTC. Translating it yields CASSFRSGGGYTF.

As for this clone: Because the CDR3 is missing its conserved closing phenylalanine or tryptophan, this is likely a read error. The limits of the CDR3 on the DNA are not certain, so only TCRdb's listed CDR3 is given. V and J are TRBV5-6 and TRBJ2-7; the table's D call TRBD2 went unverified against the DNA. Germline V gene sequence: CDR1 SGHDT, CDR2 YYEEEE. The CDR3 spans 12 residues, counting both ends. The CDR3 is CASSPQGGRSSL.

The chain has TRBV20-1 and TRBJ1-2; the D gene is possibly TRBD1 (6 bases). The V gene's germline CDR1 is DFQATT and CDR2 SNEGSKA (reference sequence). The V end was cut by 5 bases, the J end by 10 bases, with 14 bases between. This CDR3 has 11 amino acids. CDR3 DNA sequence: TGCAGTGCTTTCCGGACAGTCGACTACACCTTC. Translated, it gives CSAFRTVDYTF.

The CDR3 sequence is CASSFGAGGKDTQYF. DNA for the CDR3: TGCGCCAGCAGCTTCGGAGCGGGGGGGAAAGATACGCAGTATTTT. This chain connects TRBV5-1 to TRBJ2-3; the match to TRBD2 covers 10 bases. With 2 bases clipped from V and 5 bases from J, the junction kept 5 bases outside the gene matches. The germline V gene encodes CDR1 SGHRS and CDR2 YFSETQ. This CDR3 is 15 amino acids long. Full variable domain (outside the CDR3, taken from reference TRBV5-1 and TRBJ2-3): KAGVTQTPRYLIKTRGQQVTLSCSPISGHRSVSWYQQTPGQGLQFLFEYFSETQRNKGNFPGRFSGRQFSNSRSEMNVSTLELGDSALYLCASSFGAGGKDTQYFGPGTRLTVL.